This T cell receptor (beta chain) was identified in a study of regulatory T cells in long-lasting Graves disease (dated by TCRdb to the early 2020s). As for the study more broadly: Persistent Graves' disease was defined as persistently positive TSH receptor autoantibodies together with antithyroid drug treatment for over 5 years. On average, persistent Graves' disease patients in the clinical cohort had been on antithyroid drugs for approximately ten years. TCR sequencing covered about 13 persistent and roughly 20 newly diagnosed Graves' disease patients, some 33 samples in total. Peripheral blood TCR sequencing and RNA sequencing compared persistent Graves' disease patients with newly diagnosed Graves' disease patients. The study was conducted in China and was registered as a clinical trial. The research as a whole found: Because the primary lesion, thyroid tissue, could not be accessed, the study looked at peripheral blood alone. The small sample size was acknowledged by the authors as a limitation that may reduce accuracy. Sequencing and analysis were restricted to the TCR beta chain. Persistent Graves' disease patients showed lower TCR Shannon entropy and fewer highly expanded clones than newly diagnosed patients, suggesting clonal expansion. Preferential use of TRBV28, TRBJ1-2 and TRBJ2-5 was observed in persistent disease, whereas TRBV20-1 and TRBJ2-1 were favored in newly diagnosed disease. Patients with persistent disease shared more public clonotypes (about 3,000) than newly diagnosed patients did (around 1,000).

The germline V gene encodes CDR1 SEHNR and CDR2 FQNEAQ (reference sequence). The CDR3 covers 15 residues, taking in both the cysteine and the phenylalanine. CDR3 DNA only is kept here, 45 bases in frame from base 1. V is pared back by 2 bases and J by 1 base, with 12 bases lying between the germline termini. The time point label for this specimen denotes: persistent/refractory GD, antithyroid drugs over 5 years with positive TRAb. For both TCR sequencing and RNA sequencing, RNA was extracted from PBMCs in TRIzol. The diagnosis of Graves' disease was made according to American Thyroid Association guidelines. Patients for the study were recruited at an endocrinology department in Xi'an, China. Each patient gave 9 to 10 milliliters of peripheral blood, collected in an EDTA anticoagulant tube. Ficoll Paque Plus density gradient separation was used to isolate PBMCs, and no further T cell sorting was done. RNA quality was checked with an Agilent 2100 Bioanalyzer and agarose gel, and concentration with a NanoDrop 2000.

In its sample, this clonotype was seen many times. It has no known antigen specificity. Base qualities are not provided; no much larger clone lies one nucleotide away. Library generation was performed with multiplex PCR. The data were produced on an Illumina HiSeq 4000. CDR3 regions were amplified by Arm-PCR with iRepertoire HTBI primers to construct TCR beta libraries. Before sequencing, the PCR products underwent gel purification. Under the source paper's analysis protocol: Across samples, some 62 TRBV and 12 to 15 TRBJ segments were identified and used for gene usage analysis of CDR3 amino acid clonotypes. Filtered high-quality paired reads were merged into contigs using COPE and FqMerger. Contigs were aligned with BLAST to IMGT TRBV, TRBD and TRBJ reference genes, and CDR3 was defined per IMGT. Any clonotype with a frequency above 0.1% was classified as a highly expanded clone. Shannon entropy was used to measure repertoire diversity, and the Gini coefficient was used to measure V-J evenness. A clonotype was considered public if more than one individual shared it. The raw public reads went through TCRdb reprocessing: fastp at Q25, MiXCR clone calling, in-frame beta chains kept. Rows with one shared CDR3 protein collapse into an entry with the most common genes and DNA. The V and J calls, along with clone size, are taken from TCRdb and not from the paper's own processing. The sample table shows over 300,000 distinct CDR3 sequences, and about 19% are seen once. Jointly, the top ten make up less than 35% of the sample.

The chain links TRBV7-9 with TRBJ2-7; matching of 7 bases hints at TRBD2 as the D gene. The TCR sequence derives from a female donor with Graves disease. The sequencing here drew on peripheral blood mononuclear cells (PBMCs), taken when the disease was refractory, from a patient treated with antithyroid drugs. The nucleotide sequence is TGTGCCAGCAGCTTAATGGGAGGGGGGTCCTACGAGCAGTACTTC. This gives the protein CASSLMGGGSYEQYF.